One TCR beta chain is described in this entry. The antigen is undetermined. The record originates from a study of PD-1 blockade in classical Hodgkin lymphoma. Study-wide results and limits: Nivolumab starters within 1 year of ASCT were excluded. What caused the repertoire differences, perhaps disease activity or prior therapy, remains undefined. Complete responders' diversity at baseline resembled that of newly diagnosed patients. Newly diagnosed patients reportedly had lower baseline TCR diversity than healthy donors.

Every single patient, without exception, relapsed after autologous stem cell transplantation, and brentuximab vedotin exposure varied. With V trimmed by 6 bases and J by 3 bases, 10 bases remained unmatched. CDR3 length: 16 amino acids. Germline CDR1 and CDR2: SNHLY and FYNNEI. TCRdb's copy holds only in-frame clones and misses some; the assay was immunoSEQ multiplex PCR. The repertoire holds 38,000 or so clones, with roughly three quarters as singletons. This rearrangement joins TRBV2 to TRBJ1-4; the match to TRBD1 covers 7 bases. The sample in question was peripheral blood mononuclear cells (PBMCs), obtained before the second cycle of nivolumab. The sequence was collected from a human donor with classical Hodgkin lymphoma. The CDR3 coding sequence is TGTGCCAGCAGCGTAGACAGGGTTGGTGCTAATGAAAAACTGTTTTTT. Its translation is CASSVDRVGANEKLFF. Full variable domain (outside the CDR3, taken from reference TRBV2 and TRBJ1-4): EPEVTQTPSHQVTQMGQEVILRCVPISNHLYFYWYRQILGQKVEFLVSFYNNEISEKSEIFDDQFSVERPDGSNFTLKIRSTKLEDSAMYFCASSVDRVGANEKLFFGSGTQLSVL.